Below are 5 T cell receptor beta chains sequenced from a single sample in a study of blood T cell repertoires in COVID-19. Data came from immunoSEQ multiplex PCR; TCRdb stores just in-frame clones and leaves some out. The data contain around 150,000 clones, more than 65% of them singletons. Sequenced: peripheral blood. These TCRs come from a woman in her fifties or sixties with acute or convalescent COVID-19.

This chain uses TRBV29-1 with TRBJ2-1; tentative D call: TRBD1 (5 bases). Germline values: CDR1 SQVTM, CDR2 ANQGSEA. V was cut by 6 bases and J by 5 bases, with 14 bases left in between. This CDR3 region has 13 residues. CDR3 region: CSVEKTENNEQFF. The CDR3 DNA follows: TGCAGCGTAGAAAAGACAGAAAACAATGAGCAGTTCTTC.

The CDR3 nucleotides read TGCGCCAGCAGCCAACTCCGGACAGGGTTGAACACCATATATTTT. Amino acid sequence: CASSQLRTGLNTIYF. V usage is TRBV4-1 and J usage is TRBJ1-3, with 8 bases identical to TRBD1. CDR1 and CDR2 from the germline V gene are MGHRA and YSYEKL. Germline trimming cut 2 bases from V and 7 bases from J; bases unmatched to any gene: 7. CDR3 length: 15 residues.

CDR3 DNA: TGTGCCAGCAGCCAATCGGACCTCGGGGGGGATGGCTACACCTTC. Amino acid sequence: CASSQSDLGGDGYTF. The chain is built from TRBV3-1 (or the pseudogene TRBV3-2) and TRBJ1-2, with TRBD1 as a possible D gene (5 bases). Between the trimmed V and J ends, which lost 2 bases and 6 bases, there was a span of 16 bases. This CDR3 has 15 amino acids. In germline, CDR1 is LGHDT, CDR2 YNNKEL (reference sequence).

This clone was recorded only once. V and J are TRBV3-1 (or the pseudogene TRBV3-2) and TRBJ2-3, with D unresolved. The germline V gene has CDR1 LGHDT and CDR2 YNNKEL (reference sequence). Trimming pared 1 base from V and 3 bases from J, leaving 2 bases between. The CDR3 is 12 residues long. The CDR3 nucleotides are TGTGCCAGCAGCCAAGTAACAGATACGCAGTATTTT. Translated: CASSQVTDTQYF.

V is TRBV28 and J is TRBJ1-2; 12 bases are shared with TRBD1. The germline gives CDR1 MDHEN, CDR2 SYDVKM. The J segment lost 2 bases and the V segment lost 4 bases, leaving 2 bases of the junction unmatched. The CDR3 runs to 15 residues. As DNA, the CDR3 is TGTGCCAGCAGTTGGGGACAGGGGGCGAACTATGGCTACACCTTC. This translates into CASSWGQGANYGYTF.